The 4 T cell receptor beta chains listed next were all sequenced from one sample in a study of T cells in women clearing cervical HPV infection. Here immunoSEQ multiplex PCR was the method, and the copy in TCRdb shows in-frame clones only, minus some. The table lists tens of thousands of clones. Sequenced input: blood buffy coat. These receptors were obtained from a woman aged 18 to 75 with a cervical HPV16 infection that either progressed to CIN3+ or cleared (not recorded which).

Comment on this clone: The read terminates 3 residues before the CDR3 end, so the remaining end is supplied by the germline J gene. V and J are TRBV7-9 and TRBJ2-7, with D unresolved. Per the germline V gene, CDR1 is SEHNR and CDR2 is FQNEAQ (reference sequence). V was clipped by 3 bases and J by 4 bases, with 7 bases between them. The CDR3 length is 12 residues. The part of the CDR3 DNA that was read is TGTGCCAGCAGCTTCATACAATACGAG. It encodes CASSFIQYE. The whole CDR3 is CASSFIQYEQYF.

Comments on this clone: The CDR3 end falls 3 residues outside the read, so it is completed with the germline J gene. This sequence joins TRBV7-9 and TRBJ2-7; 7 bases line up with TRBD2. V lost 3 bases, J lost 0 bases, and 5 bases stayed unmatched. CDR1 is SEHNR and CDR2 is FQNEAQ in the germline V gene (reference sequence). CDR3 size: 15 residues. The CDR3 here is CASSLTGTNSYEQYF. The CDR3 bases that were read are TGTGCCAGCAGCTTGACCGGGACTAACTCCTACGAG.

To note about this clone: The read gets to within 3 residues of the CDR3 end, and the germline J gene fills in the rest. The V call is TRBV19, the J call TRBJ1-1; D not resolved. The CDR3 extends over 14 amino acids. V was pared by 5 bases and J by 0 bases, with 10 bases between. Germline V gene sequence: CDR1 LNHDA, CDR2 SQIVND (reference sequence). CDR3 amino acids: CASSVRQVNTEAFF. The covered CDR3 bases are TGTGCCAGTAGTGTAAGACAAGTGAACACTGAA.

As to this clone: The read ends 3 residues before the CDR3 terminus; that terminus is restored from the germline J gene. This chain joins TRBV7-9 and TRBJ1-1, with 9 bases identical to TRBD1. Germline V lookup: CDR1 SEHNR, CDR2 FQNEAQ (reference sequence). The CDR3 totals 12 residues. The J segment lost 6 bases and the V segment lost 7 bases, leaving 3 bases of the junction unmatched. CDR3 loop: CASTRQGAEAFF. CDR3 DNA, as far as it was read: TGTGCCAGCACCCGACAGGGGGCTGAA. Filled out from reference TRBV7-9 and TRBJ1-1, the complete variable domain reads DTGVSQNPRHKITKRGQNVTFRCDPISEHNRLYWYRQTLGQGPEFLTYFQNEAQLEKSRLLSDRFSAERPKGSFSTLEIQRTEQGDSAMYLCASTRQGAEAFFGQGTRLTVV.